These T cell receptor beta chains were read from a single sample in a study of blood T cell repertoires in COVID-19. The data were produced by immunoSEQ multiplex PCR, yet TCRdb's version contains in-frame clones alone and is incomplete. Of approximately 250,000 clones listed, less than 90% were seen once; the top ten hold roughly 2%. The sample taken for sequencing was peripheral blood. These receptors all come from a young man with active or convalescent COVID-19. Each CDR3 is given with its conserved first and last residue. D genes are given only for firm matches. The size of a clone is reported for some rows only, either as once, few or many, or as a class for expanded clones.

clone size	D gene	V gene	J gene	CDR3 protein	CDR3 DNA
once	TRBD2	TRBV20-1	TRBJ2-3	CSASISSGGADTQYF	TGCAGTGCTAGTATCTCTAGCGGGGGCGCAGATACGCAGTATTTT
many	NA	TRBV5-3	TRBJ1-1	CARSSELGTLSPVRNTEAFF	TGTGCCAGAAGTTCCGAACTTGGGACACTATCTCCGGTTAGGAACACTGAAGCTTTCTTT
once	NA	TRBV5-1	TRBJ1-2	CASSLDVRTSNYGYTF	TGCGCCAGCAGCTTAGATGTCCGCACTAGTAACTATGGCTACACCTTC
NA	TRBD2	TRBV10-3	TRBJ2-7	CAISPGLAGGPGEQYF	TGTGCCATCAGTCCGGGACTAGCGGGGGGGCCTGGCGAGCAGTACTTC
once	NA	TRBV6-5	TRBJ2-1	CANPGSYNEQFF	TGTGCCAACCCCGGGAGCTACAATGAGCAGTTCTTC
NA	NA	TRBV13	TRBJ2-7	CASTKDSNDEQYF	TGTGCCAGCACCAAAGATAGCAACGACGAGCAGTACTTC
NA	NA	TRBV5-1	TRBJ1-2	CASSRARDSGYTF	TGCGCCAGCAGCCGGGCCAGGGACTCTGGCTACACCTTC
NA	NA	TRBV21-1	TRBJ1-5	CASSKDWVDFSNQPQHF	TGTGCCAGCAGCAAAGACTGGGTGGACTTCAGCAATCAGCCCCAGCATTTT
once	TRBD2	TRBV5-1	TRBJ2-5	CASSLAGTRNAKETQYF	TGCGCCAGCAGCTTGGCCGGGACTAGAAACGCTAAAGAGACCCAGTACTTC
NA	TRBD1	TRBV11-2	TRBJ2-1	CASTQNWGTGMNEQFF	TGTGCCAGCACCCAAAACTGGGGGACAGGGATGAATGAGCAGTTCTTC
NA	TRBD2	TRBV6-5	TRBJ2-1	CASGTSGGGNEQFF	TGTGCCAGTGGGACTAGCGGGGGGGGAAATGAGCAGTTCTTC
NA	NA	TRBV6-2/TRBV6-3	TRBJ1-2	CASSYGGDYGYTF	TGTGCCAGCAGTTATGGGGGCGACTATGGCTACACCTTC
NA	NA	TRBV6-5	TRBJ1-1	CASSYLTVTMNTEAFF	TGTGCCAGCAGTTACCTGACAGTTACCATGAACACTGAAGCTTTCTTT
NA	NA	TRBV5-5	TRBJ2-5	CASSFTGGRETQYF	TGTGCCAGCAGCTTCACTGGGGGGAGAGAGACCCAGTACTTC
NA	NA	TRBV19	TRBJ1-2	CASSILGQMNYGYTF	TGTGCCAGTAGTATCTTAGGACAGATGAACTATGGCTACACCTTC
NA	NA	TRBV15	TRBJ1-2	CATSRDRQLYGYTF	TGTGCCACCAGCAGAGATCGACAGCTCTATGGCTACACCTTC
NA	NA	TRBV6-5	TRBJ1-2	CASSGGLARGYTF	TGTGCCAGCTCCGGGGGGCTCGCTCGAGGCTACACCTTC
NA	NA	TRBV4-1	TRBJ2-1	CASSQDLDNEQFF	TGCGCCAGCAGCCAAGATCTAGACAATGAGCAGTTCTTC
NA	TRBD2	TRBV9	TRBJ2-5	CASSVTSGGGETQYF	TGTGCCAGCAGCGTAACTTCGGGGGGAGGAGAGACCCAGTACTTC
few	NA	TRBV25-1	TRBJ2-2	CASSRGGTGELFF	TGTGCCAGCAGTAGGGGGGGCACCGGGGAGCTGTTTTTT
NA	TRBD2	TRBV4-1	TRBJ2-3	CASSQEWRSGGATDTQYF	TGCGCCAGCAGCCAAGAATGGCGGAGCGGGGGGGCCACAGATACGCAGTATTTT
NA	TRBD2	TRBV10-2	TRBJ2-1	CASRDTSGGGSYNEQFF	TGCGCCAGCAGGGATACTAGCGGGGGGGGCTCCTACAATGAGCAGTTCTTC
NA	TRBD1	TRBV15	TRBJ1-5	CATSKNRGNSNQPQHF	TGTGCCACCAGCAAGAACAGGGGAAATAGCAATCAGCCCCAGCATTTT
once	NA	TRBV12-5	TRBJ1-5	CASAQPGSGQPQHF	TGTGCTAGTGCCCAACCGGGGTCCGGTCAGCCCCAGCATTTT
NA	TRBD2	TRBV10-1	TRBJ2-1	CASSDGTGGLLQNEQFF	TGCGCCAGCAGTGATGGAACGGGGGGGCTACTACAAAATGAGCAGTTCTTC
once	TRBD2	TRBV3-1/TRBV3-2	TRBJ2-1	CASRTSESSYNEQFF	TGTGCCAGCCGGACTAGCGAGAGCTCCTACAATGAGCAGTTCTTC
NA	NA	TRBV6-5	TRBJ2-1	CASSYIRGANEQFF	TGTGCCAGCAGTTACATCAGGGGAGCAAATGAGCAGTTCTTC
NA	TRBD1	TRBV7-9	TRBJ1-4	CASSLRQGGEKLFF	TGTGCCAGCAGTCTAAGACAGGGAGGCGAAAAACTGTTTTTT
few	NA	TRBV30	TRBJ1-6	CAWSAGGTEFTLHF	TGTGCCTGGAGTGCCGGGGGTACGGAATTCACCCTCCACTTT
NA	TRBD1	TRBV2	TRBJ1-2	CASSTQGIDGYTF	TGTGCCAGCAGTACACAGGGGATTGATGGCTACACCTTC
NA	TRBD2	TRBV18	TRBJ2-1	CASSPSGLAGGGEQFF	TGTGCCAGCTCACCTTCCGGACTAGCGGGGGGTGGTGAGCAGTTCTTC
NA	NA	TRBV4-1	TRBJ2-7	CASSQGKEAYEQYF	TGCGCCAGCAGCCAAGGTAAGGAGGCCTACGAGCAGTACTTC
NA	NA	TRBV6-5	TRBJ2-3	CASRPEQGWTDTQYF	TGTGCCAGCAGGCCCGAACAGGGTTGGACAGATACGCAGTATTTT
NA	TRBD1	TRBV20-1	TRBJ2-3	CSAHRGDTQYF	TGCAGTGCCCACAGGGGAGATACGCAGTATTTT
many	TRBD2	TRBV9	TRBJ2-7	CASSERAGGSYEQYF	TGTGCCAGCAGCGAGAGGGCGGGGGGGTCCTACGAGCAGTACTTC
NA	TRBD1	TRBV2	TRBJ2-2	CASSEWDRTGELFF	TGTGCCAGCAGTGAATGGGACAGGACCGGGGAGCTGTTTTTT
NA	TRBD1	TRBV30	TRBJ1-1	CAWSSTGLNTEAFF	TGTGCCTGGAGTTCGACAGGGCTGAACACTGAAGCTTTCTTT
NA	TRBD1	TRBV7-2	TRBJ1-3	CASSLRDRGLGNTIYF	TGTGCCAGCAGCCTCCGGGACAGGGGATTGGGAAACACCATATATTTT
NA	NA	TRBV7-2	TRBJ2-1	CASSLFENEQFF	TGTGCCAGCAGCTTATTTGAGAATGAGCAGTTCTTC
NA	NA	TRBV30	TRBJ2-1	CAWNVQGSPYNEQFF	TGTGCCTGGAATGTCCAGGGGTCCCCCTACAATGAGCAGTTCTTC
NA	TRBD1	TRBV5-1	TRBJ1-2	CASSTDRGGYTF	TGCGCCAGCAGTACGGACAGGGGTGGCTACACCTTC
NA	NA	TRBV2	TRBJ1-1	CASRRVGTEAFF	TGTGCAAGCAGGAGGGTAGGGACTGAAGCTTTCTTT
NA	TRBD2	TRBV4-2	TRBJ2-3	CASSLISGGGSDTQYF	TGTGCCAGCAGCCTCATTAGCGGGGGGGGGTCAGATACGCAGTATTTT
NA	TRBD2	TRBV19	TRBJ2-1	CASSSGGSYNEQFF	TGTGCCAGTAGTAGCGGGGGGTCTTACAATGAGCAGTTCTTC
few	TRBD2	TRBV11-2	TRBJ2-4	CASSPGLAGGPGTKNIQYF	TGTGCCAGCAGCCCGGGACTAGCGGGGGGGCCCGGGACCAAAAACATTCAGTACTTC
NA	TRBD1	TRBV19	TRBJ1-1	CASSTFRGTEAFF	TGTGCCAGTAGTACATTCAGGGGGACTGAAGCTTTCTTT
NA	TRBD1	TRBV19	TRBJ1-1	CASSLGGTGFINTEAFF	TGTGCCAGTAGTCTAGGGGGCACCGGCTTTATAAACACTGAAGCTTTCTTT
NA	TRBD1	TRBV7-2	TRBJ1-3	CASSLWVTGGSGNTIYF	TGTGCCAGCAGCTTATGGGTGACAGGGGGCTCTGGAAACACCATATATTTT
few	TRBD1	TRBV4-1	TRBJ1-1	CASSQDSTRDRAGAFF	TGCGCCAGCAGCCAAGATAGCACCCGGGACAGGGCGGGTGCTTTCTTT
few	NA	TRBV27	TRBJ1-2	CASMNEDYGYTF	TGTGCCAGCATGAACGAGGACTATGGCTACACCTTC
NA	NA	TRBV4-1	TRBJ1-4	CASSQRGGVGEKLFF	TGCGCCAGCAGCCAAAGGGGGGGCGTGGGTGAAAAACTGTTTTTT
once	TRBD1	TRBV4-2	TRBJ2-5	CASSHGTGDETQYF	TGTGCCAGCAGCCATGGGACAGGGGATGAGACCCAGTACTTC
NA	TRBD1	TRBV15	TRBJ1-4	CATSRDPGQGEEKLFF	TGTGCCACCAGCAGAGACCCGGGACAGGGGGAAGAAAAACTGTTTTTT
NA	TRBD1	TRBV18	TRBJ1-1	CASSAGGVTEAFF	TGTGCCAGCTCAGCAGGGGGCGTCACTGAAGCTTTCTTT
NA	NA	TRBV19	TRBJ1-1	CASSIVQGSTEAFF	TGTGCCAGTAGTATAGTACAGGGAAGTACTGAAGCTTTCTTT
NA	NA	TRBV9	TRBJ1-2	CASSDLGGYTF	TGTGCCAGCAGCGATCTCGGGGGCTACACCTTC
NA	NA	TRBV3-1/TRBV3-2	TRBJ1-1	CASSQSKRHSFEAFF	TGTGCCAGCAGCCAATCGAAACGGCACAGCTTTGAAGCTTTCTTT
NA	TRBD1	TRBV5-1	TRBJ2-7	CASTETGLYEQYF	TGCGCCAGCACTGAGACAGGGCTCTACGAGCAGTACTTC
once	NA	TRBV9	TRBJ1-1	CASSVGTGGNTEAFF	TGTGCCAGCAGCGTTGGGACGGGAGGAAACACTGAAGCTTTCTTT